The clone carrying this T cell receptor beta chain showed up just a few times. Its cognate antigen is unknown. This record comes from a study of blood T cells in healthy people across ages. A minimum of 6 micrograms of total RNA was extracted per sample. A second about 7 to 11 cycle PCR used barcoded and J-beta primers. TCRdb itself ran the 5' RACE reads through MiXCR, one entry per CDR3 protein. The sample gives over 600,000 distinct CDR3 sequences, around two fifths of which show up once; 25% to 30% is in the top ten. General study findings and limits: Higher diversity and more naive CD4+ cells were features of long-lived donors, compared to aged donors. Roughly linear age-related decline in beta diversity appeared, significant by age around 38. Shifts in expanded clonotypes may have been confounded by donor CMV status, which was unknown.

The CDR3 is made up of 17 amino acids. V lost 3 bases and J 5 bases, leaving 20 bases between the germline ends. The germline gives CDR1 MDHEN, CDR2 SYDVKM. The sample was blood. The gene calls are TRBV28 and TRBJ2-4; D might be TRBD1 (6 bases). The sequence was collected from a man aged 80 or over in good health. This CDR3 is CASSFPSRGTGQNIQYF. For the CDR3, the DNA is TGTGCCAGCAGTTTCCCCTCAAGGGGGACCGGGCAAAACATTCAGTACTTC. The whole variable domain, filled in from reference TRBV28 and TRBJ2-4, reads DVKVTQSSRYLVKRTGEKVFLECVQDMDHENMFWYRQDPGLGLRLIYFSYDVKMKEKGDIPEGYSVSREKKERFSLILESASTNQTSMYLCASSFPSRGTGQNIQYFGAGTRLSVL.